Each of the 16 T cell receptor beta chains below was sequenced from the same sample in a study of blood T cell repertoires in COVID-19. Method: immunoSEQ multiplex PCR; TCRdb's copy keeps in-frame clones and lacks some. The profile shows about 81,000 clones, about 91% of them singletons. The source material was peripheral blood. Receptor source: a woman older than 75 with acute or convalescent COVID-19.

The rearrangement joins TRBV30 to TRBJ2-2, with D hard to call. Germline lookup yields CDR1 GTSNPN and CDR2 SVGIG (reference sequence). Trimming left V 0 bases short and J 7 bases short, with 6 bases between. This CDR3 is 12 amino acids long. CDR3 amino acids: CAWSVRFGELFF. CDR3 sequence (DNA): TGTGCCTGGAGTGTACGGTTCGGGGAGCTGTTTTTT.

This rearrangement joins TRBV29-1 to TRBJ2-3; no firm D call. This CDR3 has 15 residues. Germline loops: CDR1 SQVTM, CDR2 ANQGSEA. The ends were cut back, 6 bases at V and 2 bases at J, with 18 bases in the middle. CDR3 protein: CSVTVPSAFTDTQYF. The CDR3, as DNA: TGCAGCGTGACCGTGCCGAGCGCATTCACAGATACGCAGTATTTT.

The rearrangement joins TRBV27 to TRBJ1-3; 7 bases line up with TRBD1. J lost 4 bases, V lost 8 bases, and 5 bases had no gene match. This CDR3 has 13 amino acids. Germline values: CDR1 MNHEY, CDR2 SMNVEV (reference sequence). The CDR3 protein is CASAEDRGNTIYF. DNA of the CDR3: TGTGCCAGCGCCGAGGACAGGGGAAACACCATATATTTT.

This clone showed up just a few times. V usage is TRBV19 and J usage is TRBJ1-1; D remains ambiguous. V lost 5 bases and J lost 0, with 7 bases in between. The CDR3 totals 13 residues. Germline V gene sequence: CDR1 LNHDA, CDR2 SQIVND (reference sequence). CDR3 sequence reads: CASSWEVNTEAFF. CDR3 DNA: TGTGCCAGTAGTTGGGAGGTGAACACTGAAGCTTTCTTT.

The chain's CDR3 is CASSLLAGGSDTQYF. The CDR3 DNA sequence: TGTGCCAGCAGCCTACTAGCGGGGGGATCAGATACGCAGTATTTT. The chain couples TRBV4-2 to TRBJ2-3; 12 bases map to TRBD2. This CDR3 spans 15 amino acids. The V gene's germline CDR1 is LGHNA and CDR2 YNFKEQ. V trimming: 4 bases; J trimming: 4 bases; junction bases outside the gene matches: 3.

J is TRBJ2-5 and V is TRBV9; 10 bases agree with TRBD2. Germline CDR1 reads SGDLS; CDR2 reads YYNGEE. This CDR3 is built from 20 residues. V shed 0 bases, J shed 0 bases, and the junction held 14 bases outside the gene matches. CDR3 sequence reads: CASSVVRASGSSRYQETQYF. Written as DNA, the CDR3 is TGTGCCAGCAGCGTAGTTCGGGCTAGCGGGAGCTCCCGGTACCAAGAGACCCAGTACTTC.

For this clone: A read error may produce the germline difference seen at one junction end. The rearrangement joins TRBV7-8 to TRBJ1-2, with a weak D call TRBD1 (5 bases). This CDR3 contains 13 residues. Germline CDR1 SGHVS, CDR2 FQNEAQ. The CDR3 loop reads CASSLGRGREAWF. In DNA, the CDR3 is TGTGCCAGCAGCTTAGGTCGGGGCAGGGAGGCCTGGTTC.

The V and J genes are TRBV19 and TRBJ2-2; 7 bases align to TRBD1. The germline CDR1 and CDR2 sequences are LNHDA and SQIVND (reference sequence). The V and J ends lost 5 bases and 4 bases, in that order; junction bases with no gene match: 7. The length of the CDR3 is 15 residues. The DNA for the CDR3 is TGTGCCAGTAGTCCCCCCACAGGGGTCACCGGGGAGCTGTTTTTT. This translates into CASSPPTGVTGELFF.

This clone was seen just once. In DNA form, the CDR3 reads TGTGCCAGCAGTTCGGACAGGAACAATCAGCCCCAGCATTTT. Protein sequence: CASSSDRNNQPQHF. The V call is TRBV6-5, the J call TRBJ1-5, with 7 bases lining up with TRBD1. After removal of 4 bases from V and 3 bases from J, the junction contained 3 bases not matched to a gene. The CDR3 has 14 residues. Germline loops: CDR1 MNHEY, CDR2 SVGAGI.

The rearrangement uses TRBV19 and TRBJ2-3, with D perhaps TRBD2 (6 bases). CDR1 LNHDA and CDR2 SQIVND come from the germline V gene (reference sequence). The CDR3 runs to 16 residues. With 5 bases removed from V and 0 bases from J, the gap between germline ends came to 15 bases. CDR3 sequence: CASSPISGLSTDTQYF. As DNA, the CDR3 is TGTGCCAGTAGTCCGATTAGCGGTCTTAGCACAGATACGCAGTATTTT.

The genes are TRBV28 and TRBJ1-1; 9 bases are a match to TRBD1. Germline V gene lookup returns CDR1 MDHEN and CDR2 SYDVKM. V trimming: 7 bases; J trimming: 5 bases; junction bases outside the gene matches: 11. The CDR3 is 15 amino acids. CDR3 protein: CASKTGGALGTEAFF. The CDR3 coding sequence is TGTGCCAGCAAAACAGGGGGCGCATTAGGGACTGAAGCTTTCTTT.

The chain recombines TRBV7-2 with TRBJ2-1, with D perhaps matching TRBD1 (6 bases). Germline V gene sequence: CDR1 SGHTA, CDR2 FQGNSA. Trimming shortened V by 5 bases and J by 4 bases, and 15 bases separated the two germline ends. The CDR3 runs to 15 residues. CDR3 protein: CASSPWVGAYNEQFF. The DNA for the CDR3 is TGTGCCAGCAGCCCATGGGTGGGGGCATACAATGAGCAGTTCTTC.

Concerning this clone itself: Other DNA sequences in the same sample also yield this CDR3. This chain uses TRBV6-2 or TRBV6-3 with TRBJ1-2; possible D gene TRBD1, 5 bases. The CDR3 contains 15 residues. CDR1 is MNHEY, CDR2 SVGEGT, per germline. V lost 5 bases, J lost 5 bases, and 18 bases lay in between. This chain's CDR3 is CASSARQGALYGYTF. The CDR3 nucleotides read TGTGCCAGCAGTGCCCGGCAGGGCGCATTATATGGCTACACCTTC.

Points on this clone: The same CDR3 is also encoded by other DNA sequences in this sample. The chain is built from TRBV30 and TRBJ2-7; a possible D gene is TRBD1 (5 bases). The CDR3 has 12 amino acids. Trimming pared 0 bases from V and 7 bases from J, leaving 10 bases between. The germline CDR1 and CDR2 sequences are GTSNPN and SVGIG (reference sequence). This CDR3 reads CAWSVGVGEQYF. CDR3 sequence (DNA): TGTGCCTGGAGTGTAGGGGTGGGGGAGCAGTACTTC.

This sequence joins TRBV6-4 and TRBJ2-3; a weak D match, TRBD2 (6 bases). This CDR3 has 15 amino acids. The V and J ends lost 5 bases and 0 bases respectively, with 12 bases between them. Germline V gene lookup returns CDR1 MRHNA and CDR2 SNTAGT. Here the CDR3 reads CASSLFGGSTDTQYF. CDR3 DNA sequence: TGTGCCAGCAGTCTCTTCGGGGGTAGCACAGATACGCAGTATTTT.

The chain links TRBV24-1 to TRBJ2-1, with D possibly matching TRBD1 (7 bases). Looked up from germline, CDR1 is KGHDR and CDR2 is SFDVKD. The length of the CDR3 is 14 residues. The V gene lost 5 bases and the J gene lost 4 bases, with 11 bases spanning the gap. CDR3 in DNA: TGTGCCACCAGTGGGGGGGACAGTTACAATGAGCAGTTCTTC. Protein sequence: CATSGGDSYNEQFF.